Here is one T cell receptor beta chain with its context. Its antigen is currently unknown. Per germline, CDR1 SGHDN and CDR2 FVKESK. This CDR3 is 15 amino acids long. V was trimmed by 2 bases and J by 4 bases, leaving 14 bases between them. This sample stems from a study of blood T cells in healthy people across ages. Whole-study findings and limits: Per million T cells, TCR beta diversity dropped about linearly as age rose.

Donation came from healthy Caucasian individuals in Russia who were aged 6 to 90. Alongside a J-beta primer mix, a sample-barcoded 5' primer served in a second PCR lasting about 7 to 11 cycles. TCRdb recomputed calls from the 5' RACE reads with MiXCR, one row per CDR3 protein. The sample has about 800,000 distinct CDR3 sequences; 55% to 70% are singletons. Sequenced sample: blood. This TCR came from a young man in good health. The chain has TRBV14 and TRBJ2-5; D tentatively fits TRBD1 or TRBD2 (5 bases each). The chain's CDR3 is CASSQWDLAGETQYF. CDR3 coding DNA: TGTGCCAGCAGCCAATGGGACCTGGCGGGAGAGACCCAGTACTTC.